This T cell receptor beta chain was observed in a study of control samples from healthy donors and cancer patients. Sequenced by immunoSEQ multiplex PCR; TCRdb stores in-frame clones only, minus some. The top ten hold around 5.4% of the sample, which has 100,000 to 150,000 clones, 80% to 95% seen once. This clone showed up just once. V lost 5 bases, J lost 3 bases, and 13 bases lay in between. The CDR3 spans 15 residues. The V gene's germline CDR1 is SEHNR and CDR2 FQNEAQ (reference sequence). The genes are TRBV7-9 and TRBJ2-2; no firm D call. The material sequenced was blood. This sequence originates from a man aged 18 to 30 in good health. This CDR3 is CASSARPDHTGELFF. The CDR3 DNA reads as TGTGCCAGCAGCGCACGGCCGGATCACACCGGGGAGCTGTTTTTT.